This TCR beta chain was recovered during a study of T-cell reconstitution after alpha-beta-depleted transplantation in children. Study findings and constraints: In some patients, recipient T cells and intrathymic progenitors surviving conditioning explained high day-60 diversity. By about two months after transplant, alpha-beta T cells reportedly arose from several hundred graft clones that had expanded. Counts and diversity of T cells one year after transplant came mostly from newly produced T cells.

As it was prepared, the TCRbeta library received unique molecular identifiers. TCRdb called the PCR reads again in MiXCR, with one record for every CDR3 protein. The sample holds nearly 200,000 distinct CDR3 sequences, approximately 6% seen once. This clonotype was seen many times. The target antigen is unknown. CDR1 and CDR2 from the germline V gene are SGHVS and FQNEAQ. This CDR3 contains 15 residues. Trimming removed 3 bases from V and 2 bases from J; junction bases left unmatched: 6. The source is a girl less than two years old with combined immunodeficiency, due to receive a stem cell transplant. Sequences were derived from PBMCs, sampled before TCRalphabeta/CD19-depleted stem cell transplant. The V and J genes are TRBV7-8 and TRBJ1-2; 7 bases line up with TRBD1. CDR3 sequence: CASSFDGTANYGYTF. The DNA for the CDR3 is TGTGCCAGCAGCTTCGACGGGACAGCCAACTATGGCTACACCTTC.